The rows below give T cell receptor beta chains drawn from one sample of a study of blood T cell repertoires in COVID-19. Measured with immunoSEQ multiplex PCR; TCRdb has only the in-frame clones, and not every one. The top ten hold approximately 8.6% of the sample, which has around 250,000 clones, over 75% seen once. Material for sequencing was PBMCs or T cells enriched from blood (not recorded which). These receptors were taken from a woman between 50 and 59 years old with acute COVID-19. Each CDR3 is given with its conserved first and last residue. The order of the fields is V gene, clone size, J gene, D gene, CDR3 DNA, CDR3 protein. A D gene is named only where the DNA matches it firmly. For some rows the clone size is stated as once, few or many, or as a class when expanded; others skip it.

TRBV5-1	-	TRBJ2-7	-	TGCGCCAGCAGCTTAGGCACAGGCAGCGACGAGCAGTACTTC	CASSLGTGSDEQYF
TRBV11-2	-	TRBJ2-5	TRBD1	TGTGCCAGCAGCTTAGGGACAGGGGCAGGGGAGACCCAGTACTTC	CASSLGTGAGETQYF
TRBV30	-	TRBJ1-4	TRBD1	TGTGCCTGGGGGGGTGACAGGGACGAAAAACTGTTTTTT	CAWGGDRDEKLFF
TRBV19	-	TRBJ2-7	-	TGTGCCAGTAGTATAGAGACCACCAGGGGAAGGAGATACGAGCAGTACTTC	CASSIETTRGRRYEQYF
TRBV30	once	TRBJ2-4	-	TGTGCCTGGAGGGCCGCAAACATTCAGTACTTC	CAWRAANIQYF
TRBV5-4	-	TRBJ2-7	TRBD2	TGTGCCAGCAGAGATGTGGGGGGGAGCTCCTACGAGCAGTACTTC	CASRDVGGSSYEQYF
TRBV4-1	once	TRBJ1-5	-	TGCGCCAGCAGCCAAGGGGGAGGGGGGGGCCAGCCCCAGCATTTT	CASSQGGGGGQPQHF
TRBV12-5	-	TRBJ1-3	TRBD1	TGTGCTAGTGGTTTGGGGCAGGGGGTCTCTGGAAACACCATATATTTT	CASGLGQGVSGNTIYF
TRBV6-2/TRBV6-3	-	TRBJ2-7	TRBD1	TGTGCCAGCAGCCCCTTCCCGGGACAGGGGTTATACGAGCAGTACTTC	CASSPFPGQGLYEQYF
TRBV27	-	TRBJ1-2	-	TGTGCCAGCAGTTTATCGATAGGTGGACCGGGGACCTTC	CASSLSIGGPGTF
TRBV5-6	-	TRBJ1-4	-	TGTGCCAGCAGCATCGGACAGATTCTTAATGAAAAACTGTTTTTT	CASSIGQILNEKLFF
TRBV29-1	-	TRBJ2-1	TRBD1	TGCAGCGTTGAACTTCCGGGACAGGGTTATGAGCAGTTCTTC	CSVELPGQGYEQFF
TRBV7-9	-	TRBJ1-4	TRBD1	TGTGCCGGGGGACAGGGGACGACTAATGAAAAACTGTTTTTT	CAGGQGTTNEKLFF
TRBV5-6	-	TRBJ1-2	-	TGTGCCAGCAGCTTGACGGGGTTAGATGGCTACACCTTC	CASSLTGLDGYTF
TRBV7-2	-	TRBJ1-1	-	TGTGCCAGCAGCGCTCTAAGAAGAGAGAACACTGAAGCTTTCTTT	CASSALRRENTEAFF
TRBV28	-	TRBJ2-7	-	TGTGCCAGCAGCCCAACCTATTACGAGCAGTACTTC	CASSPTYYEQYF
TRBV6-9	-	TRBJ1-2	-	TGTGCCAGCAGTTATCTGCAGGGTGCCTCTTGGAATGGCTACACCTTC	CASSYLQGASWNGYTF
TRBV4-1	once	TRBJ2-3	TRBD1	TGCGCCAGCAGCCAATTTGGGACAGGGGGAGGGACAGATACGCAGTATTTT	CASSQFGTGGGTDTQYF
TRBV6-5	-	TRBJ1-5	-	TGTGCCAGCAGTTACTCAGAGGGAAATCAGCCCCAGCATTTT	CASSYSEGNQPQHF
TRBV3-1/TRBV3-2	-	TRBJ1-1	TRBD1	TGTGCCAGCAGCCCCTATAGACAGGGCCGCACTGAAGCTTTCTTT	CASSPYRQGRTEAFF
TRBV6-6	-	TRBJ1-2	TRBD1	TGTGCCAGCAGTCCCCGGACAGGGAATTACTATGGCTACACCTTC	CASSPRTGNYYGYTF
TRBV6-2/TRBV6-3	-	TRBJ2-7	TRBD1	TGTGCCAGCAGTCCGCCACAGGGGTTCTACGAGCAGTACTTC	CASSPPQGFYEQYF
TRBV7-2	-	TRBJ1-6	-	TGTGCCAGCAGCTTAGGGCTGGGGAGGCCACCCCTCCACTTT	CASSLGLGRPPLHF
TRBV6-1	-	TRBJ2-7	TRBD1	TGTGCCAGCAGTGAACCGCGAGGGGGCAACGAGCAGTACTTC	CASSEPRGGNEQYF
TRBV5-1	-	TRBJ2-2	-	TGCGCCAGCAGCTTGCTACCCGGGAACACCGGGGAGCTGTTTTTT	CASSLLPGNTGELFF
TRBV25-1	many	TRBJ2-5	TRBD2	TGTGCCAGCAGCCTACTAGCGAAAGAGACCCAGTACTTC	CASSLLAKETQYF
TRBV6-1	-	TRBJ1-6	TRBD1	TGTGCCAGCAGTGAATCCAACAGGGGCAGTTCACCCCTCCACTTT	CASSESNRGSSPLHF
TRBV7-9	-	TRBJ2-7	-	TGTGCCAGCAGCTTAGGGTCCCCGAGCTCCTACGAGCAGTACTTC	CASSLGSPSSYEQYF
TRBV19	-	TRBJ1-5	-	TGTGCCGCAGGACAAAGGACAGCCAGCAATCAGCCCCAGCATTTT	CAAGQRTASNQPQHF
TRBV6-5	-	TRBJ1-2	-	TGTGCCAGCAGGGACACCTTTGTCTATGGCTACACCTTC	CASRDTFVYGYTF
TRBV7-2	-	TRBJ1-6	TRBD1	TGTGCCAGCAGCTCACAGGGGGCTCGGTCACCCCTCCACTTT	CASSSQGARSPLHF
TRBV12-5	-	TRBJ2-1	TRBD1	TGTGCTAGTGGTTTGGTTCCAGGGGGTGAGCAGTTCTTC	CASGLVPGGEQFF
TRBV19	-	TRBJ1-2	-	TGTGCCAGTAGTCCCTTCGACAGGCTGCCAGCGAGGGGCTACACCTTC	CASSPFDRLPARGYTF
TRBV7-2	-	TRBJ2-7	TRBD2	TGTGCCAGCAGCCCTCGGGGGGGTTACTACGAGCAGTACTTC	CASSPRGGYYEQYF
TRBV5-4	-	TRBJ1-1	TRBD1	TGTGCCAGCAGCTCCTCGGGCAGGGGGACTGAAGCTTTCTTT	CASSSSGRGTEAFF
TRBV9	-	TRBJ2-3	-	TGTGCCAGCAGCGTAACCTACGACAGTTTGACTAGCACAGATACGCAGTATTTT	CASSVTYDSLTSTDTQYF
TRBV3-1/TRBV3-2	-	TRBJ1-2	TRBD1	TGTGCCAGCAGCCAGGATGTCTTCACCGGGACAGGGGGCGATGGCTACACCTTC	CASSQDVFTGTGGDGYTF
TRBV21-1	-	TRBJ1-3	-	TGTGCCAGCAGCAAAGAGGACCTCGAAGGGGACACCATATATTTT	CASSKEDLEGDTIYF
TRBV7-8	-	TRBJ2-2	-	TGTGCCAGCAGCCGGAAGGACTACTCCACCGGGGAGCTGTTTTTT	CASSRKDYSTGELFF
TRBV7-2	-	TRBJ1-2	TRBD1	TGTGCCAGCAGCTTACAGACAGGGGGCACGGACTATGGCTACACCTTC	CASSLQTGGTDYGYTF
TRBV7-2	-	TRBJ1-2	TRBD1	TGTGCCAGCAGCTTATGGACAGGGGTGAACTATGGCTACACCTTC	CASSLWTGVNYGYTF
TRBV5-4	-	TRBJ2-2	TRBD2	TGTGCCAGCAGCTTGGAGCGGGGGGCGCAGAGGGCCGGGGAGCTGTTTTTT	CASSLERGAQRAGELFF